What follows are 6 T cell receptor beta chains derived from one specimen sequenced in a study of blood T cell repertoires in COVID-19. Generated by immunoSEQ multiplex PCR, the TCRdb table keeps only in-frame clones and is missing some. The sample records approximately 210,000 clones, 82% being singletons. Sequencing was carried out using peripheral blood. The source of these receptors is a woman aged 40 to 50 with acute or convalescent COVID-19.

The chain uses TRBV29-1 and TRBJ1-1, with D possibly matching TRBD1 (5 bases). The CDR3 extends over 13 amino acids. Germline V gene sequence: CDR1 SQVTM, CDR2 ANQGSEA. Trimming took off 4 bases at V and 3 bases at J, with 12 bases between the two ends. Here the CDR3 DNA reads TGCAGCGTTGCTCGAACAGGTGACACTGAAGCTTTCTTT. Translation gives CSVARTGDTEAFF.

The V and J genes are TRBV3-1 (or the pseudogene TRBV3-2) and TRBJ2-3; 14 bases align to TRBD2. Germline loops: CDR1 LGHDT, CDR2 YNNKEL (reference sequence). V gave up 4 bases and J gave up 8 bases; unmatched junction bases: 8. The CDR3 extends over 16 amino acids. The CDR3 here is CASSPGLAGGRGTQYF. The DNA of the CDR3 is TGTGCCAGCAGCCCTGGACTAGCGGGGGGAAGAGGTACGCAGTATTTT.

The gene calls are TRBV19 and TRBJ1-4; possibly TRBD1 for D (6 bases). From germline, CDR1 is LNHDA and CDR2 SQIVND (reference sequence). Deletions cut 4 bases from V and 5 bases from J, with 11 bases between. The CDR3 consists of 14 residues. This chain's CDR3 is CASSNPTGNEKLFF. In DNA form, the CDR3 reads TGTGCCAGTAGTAACCCGACAGGAAATGAAAAACTGTTTTTT.

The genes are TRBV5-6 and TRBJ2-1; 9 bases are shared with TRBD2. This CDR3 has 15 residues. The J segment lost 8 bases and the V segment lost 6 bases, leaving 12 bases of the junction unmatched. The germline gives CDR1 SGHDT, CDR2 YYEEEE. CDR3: CASTGRGLAVYEQFF. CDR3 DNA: TGTGCCAGCACCGGGCGGGGACTAGCAGTCTATGAGCAGTTCTTC.

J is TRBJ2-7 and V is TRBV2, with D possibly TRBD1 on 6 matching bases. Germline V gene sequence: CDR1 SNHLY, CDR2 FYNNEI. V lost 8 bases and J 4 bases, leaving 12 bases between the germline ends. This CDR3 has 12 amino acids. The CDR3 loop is CASSRTVYEQYF. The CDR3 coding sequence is TGTGCCAGCTCAAGGACAGTATACGAGCAGTACTTC.

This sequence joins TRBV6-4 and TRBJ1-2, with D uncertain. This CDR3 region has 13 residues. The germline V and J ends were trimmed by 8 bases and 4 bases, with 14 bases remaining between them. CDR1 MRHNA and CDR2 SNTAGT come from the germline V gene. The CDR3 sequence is CASSSGPGYGYTF. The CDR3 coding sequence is TGTGCCAGCTCTTCAGGTCCCGGCTATGGCTACACCTTC.